This entry is about one TCR beta chain. Its specificity is not known. At one boundary the junction diverges from the germline segment, which might be a read error. The PCR had 60 Vbeta and 13 Jbeta primers. Repertoires were generated with immunoSEQ multiplex PCR, while TCRdb's copy carries only in-frame clones and drops some. The repertoire shows more than 40,000 clones; the top ten hold around 17%. The sample comes from a study of cytomegalovirus exposure and HLA in healthy donors. General study points: Prior analysis indicated that the majority of TCR beta V segments exhibited productivity approximately 90% or approximately 30% of the time. While the bulk of TCR sequences proved rare, some public TCRs turned up in many donors. In vitro testing confirmed a few CMV-associated chains as specific for CMV antigens.

This CDR3 is 15 amino acids long. Germline CDR1 reads SSHAT; CDR2 reads FNYEAQ (reference sequence). The V gene is TRBV7-7, the J gene TRBJ2-7; a possible D gene is TRBD1 (6 bases). The sequenced material came from PBMCs. This receptor was identified in a male donor in good health and CMV-seronegative. The CDR3 nucleotides read TGTGCTAGCAGCTTAAGGGCAGGGGAAACCTACGAGCAGTACTTC. The encoded protein is CASSLRAGETYEQYF.